This TCR beta chain was identified during a study of molecular identifiers for immune sequencing clone quantification. As for the study in general: In replicates, RNA from roughly 18,000 or 92,000 naive CD8 cells was split five ways, four sequenced.

The study's findings and limits: Spiked Jurkat TCR RNA equivalent to one cell reportedly surfaced among some 1 million naive cells. Among effectors, clones above 20 RNA copies held over 97% of molecules; among naive cells, under 1%.

CDR1 and CDR2 (germline): MNHEY, SMNVEV (reference sequence). With 1 base removed from V and 11 bases from J, the gap between germline ends came to 14 bases. The CDR3 spans 13 residues. Note on this clonotype: Its antigen is not known.

For bulk TCR libraries, previously described methods and listed TCR primers were used. TCRdb independently ran MiXCR on the PCR reads; one entry per CDR3 protein. The data show approximately 500,000 distinct CDR3 sequences, about a fifth seen once. The sample consisted of naive CD8+ T cells from blood, with Jurkat cell RNA spiked in. Subset denoted: FACS-sorted CD8+CD4-CCR7+CD45RA+ naive T cells. The chain uses TRBV27 and TRBJ1-1, with a weak D call TRBD1 (6 bases). The TCR was taken from a human donor in good health. Some libraries in this study had Jurkat cell RNA spiked in. The CDR3 nucleotides read TGTGCCAGCAGTTTATTAGGGGGGGCTGGGGCTTTCTTT. This encodes CASSLLGGAGAFF.